This section outlines one T cell receptor beta chain sequence together with its context. Its binding antigen is unknown. Within one base of it there is no much larger clone, and no base qualities were kept. These data are taken from a study of vaccination effects on CD4 cells after COVID-19 (dated by TCRdb to between 2021 and 2024). General notes on the study: The ViraFEST assay stimulated PBMC with viral peptide pools and then used TCR sequencing to identify antigen-specific CD4+ T cell clonotypes by expansion. Samples were taken from three convalescent patients early (day +14) and late (day +241, +227, +161 respectively) after vaccination. Post-vaccine samples across the study were collected a median of 72 days after the second dose, with a range of 14 to 241. Roughly 2.1 million PBMC per well were cultured in IMDM with 5% human AB serum, 9 to 10 IU/ml IL-2 and gentamicin, plus 10 ug/ml peptides. SARS-CoV-2 spike-specific CD4+ TCR repertoires were compared before and after mRNA vaccination in COVID-19 convalescent patients and in infection-naive vaccine recipients. A total of over nine COVID-19 convalescent patients and a handful of SARS-CoV-2-naive healthy vaccine recipients were included in the full study. The Oncomine TCR Beta short-read assay on an Illumina iSeq 100 was used to sequence cultures from other donors in the study.

After about 9 days of culture, CD4+ T cells were isolated with the EasySep CD4+ T cell isolation kit. Convalescent patients had PCR-confirmed SARS-CoV-2 infection between March and December 2020, before Alpha, Beta and Delta variants emerged in the United States. Each participant received two doses of an mRNA SARS-CoV-2 vaccine, either BNT162b2 or mRNA-1273. Half of the culture medium was replaced with fresh IL-2-containing medium on days 3 and 7. Each peptide stimulation condition was cultured in triplicate wells unless otherwise noted. PBMC were separated from whole blood using Ficoll-Paque Plus gradient centrifugation and were then either cryopreserved at -140C or used fresh. The QIAamp micro DNA kit was used to extract genomic DNA from the cultured CD4+ T cells. What the study reported, not specific to this receptor: Only a small number of convalescent patients were included, and no early post-infection timepoints were available, which limited the study. Both infection-induced and vaccine-induced clones contracted markedly at late post-vaccination timepoints, which is consistent with waning T cell responses. Among convalescent patients, the spike-reactive repertoire after vaccination was made up mainly of new vaccine-induced clones that were largely distinct from the clones induced by infection.

The CDR3 covers 15 residues, taking in both the cysteine and the phenylalanine. Just the 45-base CDR3 DNA is kept, in frame starting at base 1. The germline V gene (reference sequence) provides CDR1 WNHNN and CDR2 SYGVQD. V is reduced by 7 bases and J by 1 base, leaving a spacing of 13 bases between them. The protocol used for the library was the immunoSEQ multiplex PCR assay. DNA from the cultured, isolated CD4+ T cells was subjected to TCR beta CDR3 sequencing. The original pipeline was this. Non-productive TCR sequences were discarded, and reads were trimmed to the CDR3 region, with only CDR3s of 7 or more amino acids retained. The MANAFEST web app was used to identify antigen-specific clonotypes by comparing expansion in peptide wells with expansion in reference cultures. For clones to be considered positive, expansion at FDR<0.05 versus reference and all other wells, an odds ratio above 5, and a frequency above 0.1% in two replicate wells were required. A clonotype was called cross-reactive if it was significantly expanded both in SARS-CoV-2 spike wells and in at least one common cold coronavirus spike condition. Levenshtein distance calculated with the stringdist R package was used to assess CDR3 similarity, and unrooted trees were constructed with ape in R 3.6.1. TCRdb took this table from immuneACCESS and kept in-frame rearrangements with V and J called. Such tables lack part of the clones; where checked against another copy, unresolved V genes explain under half of the gap, and the rest is unexplained. V, J and clone size are taken as reported in that table, and D and trimming were inferred from the DNA itself. The sample has roughly 46,000 clones on record, 65% to 75% of them singletons. The top ten hold under 5.5% of the sample.

The material sequenced was CD4+ T cells from PBMCs cultured without peptide, taken after COVID-19 vaccination. This clonotype originated in a human donor who had a prior SARS-CoV-2 infection. The chain links TRBV10-1 with TRBJ2-2, with the D gene call left open. The CDR3 in this case is CASKYWVGNTGELFF. The DNA sequence is TGCGCCAGCAAATATTGGGTGGGGAACACCGGGGAGCTGTTTTTT.